One and the same sample provided the 20 T cell receptor beta chains below, sequenced in a study of CD8 T cells in Susac syndrome. A quantity of about 0.5 to 1 ug RNA underwent reverse transcription using random hexamers. TCRdb itself ran the immunoSEQ multiplex PCR reads through MiXCR, one entry per CDR3 protein. This sample has some 100,000 distinct CDR3 sequences, with around 90% found just once. The sequencing sample was made of CD4+ T cells from PBMCs. The receptors derive from a human donor in good health.

The gene calls are TRBV10-3 and TRBJ1-2, with 11 bases fitting TRBD1. Trimming cost V 6 bases and J 4 bases; bases outside gene matches: 4. CDR1 is ENHRY and CDR2 is SYGVKD in the germline V gene. The CDR3 is 14 residues long. The CDR3: CAIRAGTGGYGYTF. CDR3 DNA sequence: TGTGCCATCAGGGCCGGGACAGGGGGCTATGGCTACACCTTC.

This clonotype showed up just once. The chain combines TRBV27 with TRBJ2-1; 7 positions match TRBD1. V shed 5 bases and J 8 bases; nucleotides not matched to a gene: 15. The germline CDR1 and CDR2 sequences are MNHEY and SMNVEV (reference sequence). The CDR3 sequence is 16 residues long. The CDR3 DNA reads TGTGCCAGCAGTAATGACAGGGTTCAAGGGTCGGATGAGCAGTTCTTC. Its translation: CASSNDRVQGSDEQFF.

This clonotype was observed a handful of times. This rearrangement joins TRBV5-1 to TRBJ1-1, with no clear D. CDR1 and CDR2 from the germline V gene are SGHRS and YFSETQ. The length of the CDR3 is 14 residues. The germline V and J ends were trimmed by 7 bases and 0 bases, with 13 bases remaining between them. The DNA for the CDR3 is TGCGCCAGCGAAGGAGGAGACATGAACACTGAAGCTTTCTTT. Its protein is CASEGGDMNTEAFF.

This clonotype was recorded only once. This chain links TRBV6-2 or TRBV6-3 with TRBJ2-3, with a possible D match to TRBD1 (6 bases). The CDR3 covers 12 residues. With 8 bases removed from V and 1 base from J, the gap between germline ends came to 7 bases. Looked up from germline, CDR1 is MNHEY and CDR2 is SVGEGT. The CDR3 DNA reads as TGTGCCAGCCACAGGGGCACAGATACGCAGTATTTT. Encoded protein: CASHRGTDTQYF.

The chain combines TRBV29-1 with TRBJ1-6, with D perhaps matching TRBD1 (5 bases). Trimming stripped 4 bases from V and 8 bases from J, with 15 bases between. The CDR3 has 14 amino acids. Germline CDR1 and CDR2: SQVTM and ANQGSEA. The CDR3 DNA sequence: TGCAGCGTTGCAGGGCCAGGACGGGATTCACCCCTCCACTTT. Protein: CSVAGPGRDSPLHF. The full variable domain, rest sourced from reference TRBV29-1 and TRBJ1-6, is SAVISQKPSRDICQRGTSLTIQCQVDSQVTMMFWYRQQPGQSLTLIATANQGSEATYESGFVIDKFPISRPNLTFSTLTVSNMSPEDSSIYLCSVAGPGRDSPLHFGNGTRLTVT.

The chain has TRBV29-1 and TRBJ1-4; D unresolved. Trimming removed 4 bases from V and 8 bases from J, with 14 bases in between. Germline V lookup: CDR1 SQVTM, CDR2 ANQGSEA. The CDR3 is made up of 13 amino acids. The DNA for the CDR3 is TGCAGCGTTGTTATGGTCCCCGGGGAAAAACTGTTTTTT. It specifies CSVVMVPGEKLFF.

Regarding this clonotype: The junction and the germline gene differ at one end; a read error may be behind it. The V gene is TRBV20-1, the J gene TRBJ2-7; a possible D gene is TRBD2 (6 bases). The germline V gene has CDR1 DFQATT and CDR2 SNEGSKA (reference sequence). The CDR3 is 13 amino acids. The CDR3 nucleotides are TGCAGTGCCAGAGGGACTTACACCTACGAGCAGTACTTC. Protein: CSARGTYTYEQYF.

This rearrangement joins TRBV7-3 to TRBJ2-2, with D unresolved. From germline, CDR1 is SGHTA and CDR2 FQGTGA. This CDR3 comprises 18 residues. The V end was cut by 3 bases, the J end by 6 bases, with 23 bases between. The CDR3 coding sequence is TGTGCCAGCAGCTTTCGGGCGATTACAACGAACCCTGCCGGGGAGCTGTTTTTT. Translation gives CASSFRAITTNPAGELFF.

The chain has TRBV29-1 and TRBJ2-7, with TRBD1 matching 7 bases. The V segment lost 4 bases and the J segment 2 bases; nucleotides outside the gene matches: 26. This CDR3 comprises 20 residues. Germline CDR1 SQVTM, CDR2 ANQGSEA. The CDR3 bases are TGCAGCGTTGTGGGACCGGCGGGCCCCGAGGGGACAGTTATAACCTACGAGCAGTACTTC. Amino acids: CSVVGPAGPEGTVITYEQYF.

The chain recombines TRBV5-1 with TRBJ2-1, with TRBD2 identical over 7 bases. The CDR3 totals 13 residues. Germline lookup yields CDR1 SGHRS and CDR2 YFSETQ. The V gene end was trimmed by 6 bases and the J gene end by 9 bases; junction bases not matched to a gene: 9. DNA of the CDR3: TGCGCCAGCATAGGACTAGTTGGTAGTGAGCAGTTCTTC. It yields the protein CASIGLVGSEQFF. Filled out from reference TRBV5-1 and TRBJ2-1, the complete variable domain reads KAGVTQTPRYLIKTRGQQVTLSCSPISGHRSVSWYQQTPGQGLQFLFEYFSETQRNKGNFPGRFSGRQFSNSRSEMNVSTLELGDSALYLCASIGLVGSEQFFGPGTRLTVL.

V and J are TRBV5-1 and TRBJ1-4, with unresolved D. Trimming took off 0 bases at V and 4 bases at J, with 7 bases between the two ends. The CDR3 sequence is 14 residues long. Germline V lookup: CDR1 SGHRS, CDR2 YFSETQ. In nucleotides, the CDR3 is TGCGCCAGCAGCTTGGACGGCTTTAATGAAAAACTGTTTTTT. It translates to CASSLDGFNEKLFF.

This rearrangement joins TRBV7-9 to TRBJ1-3, with a weak D call TRBD1 (6 bases). V was shortened by 3 bases and J by 0 bases, with 12 bases between the two germline ends. The CDR3 consists of 16 residues. Germline CDR1 is SEHNR and CDR2 is FQNEAQ (reference sequence). CDR3 coding DNA: TGTGCCAGCAGCTTCCAGGGGCAAGACTCTGGAAACACCATATATTTT. Translating gives CASSFQGQDSGNTIYF.

The chain employs TRBV4-3 and TRBJ2-2; 9 positions match TRBD2. V lost 1 base and J lost 3; bases outside the gene matches: 3. The germline CDR1 and CDR2 sequences are LGHNA and YSLEER. This CDR3 region has 16 residues. CDR3 in amino acids: CASSQGTSGHTGELFF. CDR3 bases: TGCGCCAGCAGCCAAGGAACTAGCGGGCACACCGGGGAGCTGTTTTTT.

The chain couples TRBV10-3 to TRBJ2-3; 16 nucleotides match TRBD2. The CDR3 extends over 17 amino acids. The germline CDR1 and CDR2 sequences are ENHRY and SYGVKD. V lost 6 bases to trimming and J lost 4 bases; unmatched junction nucleotides: 7. In nucleotides, the CDR3 is TGTGCCATCAGCCCCAAGGGACTAGCGGGGGGGGCAGATACGCAGTATTTT. Translated, it gives CAISPKGLAGGADTQYF.

The V gene is TRBV3-1, the J gene TRBJ1-6; possibly TRBD1 for D (5 bases). This CDR3 spans 15 amino acids. Trimming removed 1 base from V and 7 bases from J, with 11 bases in between. The germline gives CDR1 LGHDT, CDR2 YNNKEL (reference sequence). The CDR3 region has the DNA TGTGCCAGCAGCCAAGTGGCAGGGCGGAATTCACCCCTCCACTTT. Its protein is CASSQVAGRNSPLHF.

This sequence joins TRBV5-6 and TRBJ1-1; possible D gene TRBD1, 6 bases. The CDR3 covers 13 residues. Germline CDR1 SGHDT, CDR2 YYEEEE. With 4 bases removed from V and 8 bases from J, the gap between germline ends came to 15 bases. CDR3 in amino acids: CASSLNTGTEAFF. As DNA, the CDR3 is TGTGCCAGCAGCCTGAACACCGGGACAGAAGCTTTCTTT.

J is TRBJ2-1 and V is TRBV20-1; possibly TRBD1 for D (6 bases). CDR3 length: 18 residues. V lost 4 bases to trimming and J lost 6 bases, with 28 bases between them. The germline V gene encodes CDR1 DFQATT and CDR2 SNEGSKA (reference sequence). In DNA form, the CDR3 reads TGCAGTGCTAAGGTAAACAGGGATCACCCTCGGAGGTTCAATGAGCAGTTCTTC. It yields the protein CSAKVNRDHPRRFNEQFF.

V and J are TRBV27 and TRBJ2-1; D possibly corresponds to TRBD2 (5 bases). Trimming shortened V by 5 bases and J by 8 bases, and 25 bases separated the two germline ends. The germline V gene encodes CDR1 MNHEY and CDR2 SMNVEV (reference sequence). The CDR3 is made up of 17 amino acids. The CDR3 bases are TGTGCCAGCAGTAACCCCGGCCTAGCTTATTTAAGGTATGAGCAGTTCTTC. It is translated as CASSNPGLAYLRYEQFF.

This clonotype occurred once. The rearrangement joins TRBV6-6 to TRBJ2-3; D is perhaps TRBD1 or TRBD2 (5 bases each). The V end was cut by 7 bases, the J end by 10 bases, with 27 bases between. Germline assignment: CDR1 MNHNY and CDR2 SVGAGI (reference sequence). The CDR3 sequence is 16 residues long. This CDR3 is CASIQGRGELTSAQYF. CDR3 DNA: TGTGCCAGCATCCAAGGGCGAGGGGAACTAACGTCGGCGCAGTATTTT.

This clonotype was counted a single time. The genes are TRBV6-2 or TRBV6-3 and TRBJ2-1; maybe TRBD2 (6 bases). The CDR3 spans 13 residues. Germline-derived CDR1 and CDR2 are MNHEY and SVGEGT. Trimming stripped 6 bases from V and 2 bases from J, with 8 bases between. The CDR3 loop reads CASRGGPYNEQFF. Written as DNA, the CDR3 is TGTGCCAGCAGGGGGGGTCCCTACAATGAGCAGTTCTTC.